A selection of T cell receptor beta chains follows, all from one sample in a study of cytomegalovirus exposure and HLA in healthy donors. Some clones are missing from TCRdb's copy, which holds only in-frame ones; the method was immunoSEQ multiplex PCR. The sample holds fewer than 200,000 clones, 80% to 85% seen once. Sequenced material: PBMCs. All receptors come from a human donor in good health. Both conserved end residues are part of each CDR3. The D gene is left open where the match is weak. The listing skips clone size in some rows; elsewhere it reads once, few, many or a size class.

TGTGCCAGCAGCAACTCAAAGGAACAGGGGGCCCACTATGGCTACACCTTC | CASSNSKEQGAHYGYTF | . | once | TRBJ1-2 | TRBV21-1
TGTGCCATCAGTGAGGCCGAGTGGACAGAAATTTATGGCTACACCTTC | CAISEAEWTEIYGYTF | . | . | TRBJ1-2 | TRBV10-3
TGTGCCAGCAGCCCTTGGACAGGGGAAGGGTACTCGAACACTGAAGCTTTCTTT | CASSPWTGEGYSNTEAFF | TRBD1 | . | TRBJ1-1 | TRBV13
TGTGCCAGCAGCTTAGGGGGTGCAGGGGACTATGGCTACACCTTC | CASSLGGAGDYGYTF | . | . | TRBJ1-2 | TRBV7-2
TGTGCCAGCAGTGAAGCGGGGGGAAGTGGTGAGCAGTTCTTC | CASSEAGGSGEQFF | . | . | TRBJ2-1 | TRBV6-1
TGTGCCAGCACCCTGGGGGGGGGTCAGCCCCAGCATTTT | CASTLGGGQPQHF | . | . | TRBJ1-5 | TRBV2
TGTGCCAGCAGCCTGCTAAATCGCGGGGGGGAGCAGTTCTTC | CASSLLNRGGEQFF | TRBD2 | . | TRBJ2-1 | TRBV7-8
TGTGCCAGCAGCCCGACCGGGACAGATTATGGCTACACCTTC | CASSPTGTDYGYTF | TRBD1 | . | TRBJ1-2 | TRBV7-8
TGTGCCAGCAGCCGGGGATTCAATGAAAAACTGTTTTTT | CASSRGFNEKLFF | . | . | TRBJ1-4 | TRBV7-2
TGTGCCACCGGGTACGCGATGAATTCACCCCTCCACTTT | CATGYAMNSPLHF | . | . | TRBJ1-6 | TRBV2
TGCGCCAGCAGCTCCCTCACCGGGGACAGCATAGATACGCAGTATTTT | CASSSLTGDSIDTQYF | TRBD1 | . | TRBJ2-3 | TRBV5-1
TGTGCCAGCAGCGGGTCCAGGTCCTACGAGCAGTACTTC | CASSGSRSYEQYF | . | . | TRBJ2-7 | TRBV5-6
TGTGCCAGCAGCTTAACAGGGAATGGCTACACCTTC | CASSLTGNGYTF | . | . | TRBJ1-2 | TRBV13
TGTGCCAGCAGCCCCCAGGGAGGGGTTGATTATGGCTACACCTTC | CASSPQGGVDYGYTF | . | . | TRBJ1-2 | TRBV9
TGTGCCAGCAGCTCTAGGACAGGGGCGAACACTGAAGCTTTCTTT | CASSSRTGANTEAFF | TRBD1 | few | TRBJ1-1 | TRBV5-4
TGTGCCAGCAGTTTTCGGGCAGCACCGGGACAGGGTCGAGCCGAGCAGTACTTC | CASSFRAAPGQGRAEQYF | TRBD1 | . | TRBJ2-7 | TRBV27
TGTGCCAGCAGTTTATGGACAAATAGCAATCAGCCCCAGCATTTT | CASSLWTNSNQPQHF | . | . | TRBJ1-5 | TRBV28
TGCGCCAGCAGCCGAGAAGGGTCAGGGGTTATGGGTTTTCAGTACTTC | CASSREGSGVMGFQYF | . | . | TRBJ2-4 | TRBV4-1
TGCGCCAGCAGCCTTGGACTAGCGGGGGGAACTTACTATGAGCAGTTCTTC | CASSLGLAGGTYYEQFF | TRBD2 | few | TRBJ2-1 | TRBV4-3
TGTGCCAGCAGTTGGGGGGATACGAACACCGGGGAGCTGTTTTTT | CASSWGDTNTGELFF | . | . | TRBJ2-2 | TRBV27
TGTGCCAGCAGCGTAGGGGACAGTCTCATCACCGGGGAGCTGTTTTTT | CASSVGDSLITGELFF | TRBD1 | . | TRBJ2-2 | TRBV9
TGTGCCAGTAGTAACCCCAGGGGTGAGGGCTATGGCTACACCTTC | CASSNPRGEGYGYTF | . | . | TRBJ1-2 | TRBV19